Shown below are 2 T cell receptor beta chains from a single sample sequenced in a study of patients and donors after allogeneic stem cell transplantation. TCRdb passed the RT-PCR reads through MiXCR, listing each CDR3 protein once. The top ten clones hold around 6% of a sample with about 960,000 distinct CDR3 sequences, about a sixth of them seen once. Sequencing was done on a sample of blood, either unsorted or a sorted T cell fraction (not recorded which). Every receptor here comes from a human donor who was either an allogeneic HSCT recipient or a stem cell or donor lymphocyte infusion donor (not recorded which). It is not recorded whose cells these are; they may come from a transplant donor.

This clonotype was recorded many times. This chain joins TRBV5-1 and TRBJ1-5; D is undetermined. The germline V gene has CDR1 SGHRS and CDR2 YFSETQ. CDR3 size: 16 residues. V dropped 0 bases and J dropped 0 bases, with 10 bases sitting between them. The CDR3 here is CASSLEGVNSNQPQHF. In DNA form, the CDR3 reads TGCGCCAGCAGCTTGGAAGGTGTTAATAGCAATCAGCCCCAGCATTTT.

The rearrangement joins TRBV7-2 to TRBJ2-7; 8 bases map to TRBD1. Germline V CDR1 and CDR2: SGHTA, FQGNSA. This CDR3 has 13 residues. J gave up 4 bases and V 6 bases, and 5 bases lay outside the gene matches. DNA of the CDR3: TGTGCCAGCAGATTGACAGGGGTTTACGAGCAGTACTTC. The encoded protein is CASRLTGVYEQYF.